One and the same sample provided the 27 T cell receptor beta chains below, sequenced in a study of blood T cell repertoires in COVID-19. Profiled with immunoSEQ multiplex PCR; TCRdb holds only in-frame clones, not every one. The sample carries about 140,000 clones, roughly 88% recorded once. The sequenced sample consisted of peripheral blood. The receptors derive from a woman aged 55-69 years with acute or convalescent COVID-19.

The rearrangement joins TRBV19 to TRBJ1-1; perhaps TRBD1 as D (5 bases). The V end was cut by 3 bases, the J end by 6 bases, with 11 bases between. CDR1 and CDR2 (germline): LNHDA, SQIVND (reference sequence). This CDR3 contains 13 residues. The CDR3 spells CASSIRDSSEAFF. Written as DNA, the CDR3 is TGTGCCAGTAGTATCAGGGATTCTTCTGAAGCTTTCTTT.

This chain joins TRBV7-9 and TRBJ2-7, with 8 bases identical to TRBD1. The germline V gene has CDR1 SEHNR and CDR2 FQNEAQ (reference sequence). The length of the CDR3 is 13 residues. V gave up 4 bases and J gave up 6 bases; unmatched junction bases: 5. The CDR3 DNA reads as TGTGCCAGCAGCTCCCAGGGGGCGATCGAGCAGTACTTC. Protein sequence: CASSSQGAIEQYF.

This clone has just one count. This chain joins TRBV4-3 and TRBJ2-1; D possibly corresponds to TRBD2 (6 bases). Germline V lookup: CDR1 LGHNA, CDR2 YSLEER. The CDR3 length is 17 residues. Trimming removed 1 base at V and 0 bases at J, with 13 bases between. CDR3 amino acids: CASSQAPIGSSYNEQFF. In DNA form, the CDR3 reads TGCGCCAGCAGCCAAGCGCCGATCGGGAGCTCCTACAATGAGCAGTTCTTC.

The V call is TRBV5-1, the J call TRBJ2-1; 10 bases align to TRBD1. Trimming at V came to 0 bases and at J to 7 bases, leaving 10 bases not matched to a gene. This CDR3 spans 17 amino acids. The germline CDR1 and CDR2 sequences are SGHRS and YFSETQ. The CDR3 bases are TGCGCCAGCAGCTTGGACGATCCGGGACAGGGGACGAATGAGCAGTTCTTC. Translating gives CASSLDDPGQGTNEQFF. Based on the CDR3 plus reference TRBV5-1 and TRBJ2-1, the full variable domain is KAGVTQTPRYLIKTRGQQVTLSCSPISGHRSVSWYQQTPGQGLQFLFEYFSETQRNKGNFPGRFSGRQFSNSRSEMNVSTLELGDSALYLCASSLDDPGQGTNEQFFGPGTRLTVL.

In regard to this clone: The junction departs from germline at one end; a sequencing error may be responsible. CDR3 DNA: TGTGCTAGCAGCCCCGGGTACGCGGCAGATACGCAGTATTTT. Translated, it gives CASSPGYAADTQYF. The chain employs TRBV7-7 and TRBJ2-3, with D unclear. The CDR3 length is 14 residues. CDR1 and CDR2 (germline): SSHAT, FNYEAQ (reference sequence).

The DNA of the CDR3 is TGTGCCAGCAGTTACTCCGGGACTAGCGGGATCGGTGAGCAGTTCTTC. As protein: CASSYSGTSGIGEQFF. This chain uses TRBV6-5 with TRBJ2-1; TRBD2 matches at 13 bases. The CDR3 covers 16 residues. In germline, CDR1 is MNHEY, CDR2 SVGAGI. V dropped 0 bases and J dropped 9; count of bases not matched to a gene: 5.

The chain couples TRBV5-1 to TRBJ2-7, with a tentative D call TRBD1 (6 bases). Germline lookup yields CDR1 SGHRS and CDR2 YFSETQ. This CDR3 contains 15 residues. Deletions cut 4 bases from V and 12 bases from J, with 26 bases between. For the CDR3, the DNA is TGCGCCAGCAGCCAATCCGGACAGCCACCATACGAGGTGTACTTC. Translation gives CASSQSGQPPYEVYF.

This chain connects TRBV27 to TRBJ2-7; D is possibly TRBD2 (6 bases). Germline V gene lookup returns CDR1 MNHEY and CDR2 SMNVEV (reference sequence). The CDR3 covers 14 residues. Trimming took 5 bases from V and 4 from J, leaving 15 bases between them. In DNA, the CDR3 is TGTGCCAGCAGTCCCGTGGGGGGTGGATACGAGCAGTACTTC. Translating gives CASSPVGGGYEQYF.

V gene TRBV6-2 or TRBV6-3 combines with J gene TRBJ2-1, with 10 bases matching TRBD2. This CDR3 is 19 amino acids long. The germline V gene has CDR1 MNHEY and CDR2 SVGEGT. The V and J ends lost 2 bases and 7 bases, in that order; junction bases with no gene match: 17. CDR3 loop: CASSYGSGGAIVVRNEQFF. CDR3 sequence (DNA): TGTGCCAGCAGTTACGGGAGCGGGGGGGCCATAGTAGTTCGGAATGAGCAGTTCTTC.

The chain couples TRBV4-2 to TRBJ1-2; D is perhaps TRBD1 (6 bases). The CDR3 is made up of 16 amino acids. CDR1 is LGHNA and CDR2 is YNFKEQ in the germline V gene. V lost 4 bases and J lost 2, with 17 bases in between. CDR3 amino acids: CASSLFRTETNYGYTF. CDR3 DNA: TGTGCCAGCAGCCTATTCCGGACAGAAACAAACTATGGCTACACCTTC.

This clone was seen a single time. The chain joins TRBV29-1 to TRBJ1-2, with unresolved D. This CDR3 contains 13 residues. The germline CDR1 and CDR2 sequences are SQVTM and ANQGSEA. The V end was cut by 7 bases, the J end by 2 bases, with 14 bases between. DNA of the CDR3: TGCAGCGCTAACCCGAGTGCGAACTATGGCTACACCTTC. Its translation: CSANPSANYGYTF.

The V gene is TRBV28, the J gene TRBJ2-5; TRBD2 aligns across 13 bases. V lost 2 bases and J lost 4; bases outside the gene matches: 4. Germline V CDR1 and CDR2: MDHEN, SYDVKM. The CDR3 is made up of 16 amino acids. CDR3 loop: CASSLHRTSGRETQYF. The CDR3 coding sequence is TGTGCCAGCAGTTTACATAGGACTAGCGGGAGAGAGACCCAGTACTTC.

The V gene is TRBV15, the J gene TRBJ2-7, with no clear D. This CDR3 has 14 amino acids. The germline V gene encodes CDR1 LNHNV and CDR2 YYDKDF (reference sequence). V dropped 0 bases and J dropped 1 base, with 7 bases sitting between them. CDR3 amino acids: CATSRDRGSYEQYF. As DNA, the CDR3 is TGTGCCACCAGCAGAGATCGCGGTTCCTACGAGCAGTACTTC.

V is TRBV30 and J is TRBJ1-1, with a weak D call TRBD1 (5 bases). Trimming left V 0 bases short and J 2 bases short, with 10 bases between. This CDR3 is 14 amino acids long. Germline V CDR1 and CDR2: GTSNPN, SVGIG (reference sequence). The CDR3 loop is CAWSVQGANTEAFF. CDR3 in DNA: TGTGCCTGGAGTGTTCAGGGCGCTAACACTGAAGCTTTCTTT.

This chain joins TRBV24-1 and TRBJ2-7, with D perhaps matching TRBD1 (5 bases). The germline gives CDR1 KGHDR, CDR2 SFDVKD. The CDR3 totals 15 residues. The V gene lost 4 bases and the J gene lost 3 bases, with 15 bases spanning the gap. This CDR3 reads CATSEKGSAVYEQYF. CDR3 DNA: TGTGCCACCAGTGAAAAGGGGTCGGCTGTCTACGAGCAGTACTTC.

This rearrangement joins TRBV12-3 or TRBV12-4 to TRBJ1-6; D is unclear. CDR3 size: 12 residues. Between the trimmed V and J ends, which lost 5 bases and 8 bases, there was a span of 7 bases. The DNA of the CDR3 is TGTGCCAGCAGTCCCCCCGATTCACCCCTCCACTTT. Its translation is CASSPPDSPLHF.

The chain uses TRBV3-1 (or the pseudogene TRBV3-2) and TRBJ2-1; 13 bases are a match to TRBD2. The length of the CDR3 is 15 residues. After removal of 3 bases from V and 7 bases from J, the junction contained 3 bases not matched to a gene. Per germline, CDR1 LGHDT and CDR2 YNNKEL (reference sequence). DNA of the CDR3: TGTGCCAGCAGCCAGACTAGCGGGGGGATAAATGAGCAGTTCTTC. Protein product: CASSQTSGGINEQFF.

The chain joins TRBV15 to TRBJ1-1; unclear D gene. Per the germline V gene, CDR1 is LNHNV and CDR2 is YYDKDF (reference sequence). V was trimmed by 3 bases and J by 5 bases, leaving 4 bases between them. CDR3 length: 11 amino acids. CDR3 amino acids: CATSRETEAFF. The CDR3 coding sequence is TGTGCCACCAGCAGGGAGACTGAAGCTTTCTTT.

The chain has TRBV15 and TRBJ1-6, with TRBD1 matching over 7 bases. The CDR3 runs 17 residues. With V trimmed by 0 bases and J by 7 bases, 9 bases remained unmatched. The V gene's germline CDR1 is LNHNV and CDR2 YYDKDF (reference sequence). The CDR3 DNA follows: TGTGCCACCAGCAGAGATCGGTTCACAGGGGCCAATTCACCCCTCCACTTT. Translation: CATSRDRFTGANSPLHF.

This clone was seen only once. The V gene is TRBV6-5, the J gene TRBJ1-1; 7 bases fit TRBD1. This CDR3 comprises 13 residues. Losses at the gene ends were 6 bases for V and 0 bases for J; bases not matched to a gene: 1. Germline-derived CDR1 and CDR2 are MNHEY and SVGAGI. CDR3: CASRDRLNTEAFF. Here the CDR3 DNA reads TGTGCCAGCAGGGACAGGTTGAACACTGAAGCTTTCTTT.

CDR3 sequence reads: CASRRTENYGYTF. The CDR3 region has the DNA TGTGCCAGCAGGAGGACTGAGAACTATGGCTACACCTTC. V usage is TRBV12-3 or TRBV12-4 and J usage is TRBJ1-2; D not certain. This CDR3 is 13 amino acids long. The V end lost 6 bases, the J end lost 2 bases, and 10 bases lay between the germline ends.

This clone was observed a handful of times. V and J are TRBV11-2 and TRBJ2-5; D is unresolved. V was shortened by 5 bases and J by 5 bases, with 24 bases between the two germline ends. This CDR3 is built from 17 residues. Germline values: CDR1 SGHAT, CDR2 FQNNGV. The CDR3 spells CASSPRLAQLRRETQYF. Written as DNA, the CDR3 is TGTGCCAGCAGCCCGAGGCTTGCTCAACTGCGCCGGGAGACCCAGTACTTC.

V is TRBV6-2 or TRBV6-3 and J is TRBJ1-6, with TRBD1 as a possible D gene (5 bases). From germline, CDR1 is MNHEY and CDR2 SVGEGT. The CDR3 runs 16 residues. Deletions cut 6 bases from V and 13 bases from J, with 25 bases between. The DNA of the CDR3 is TGTGCCAGCAGCTATAGAGGGACTTCTCGGAGCTTTCCCCTCCACTTT. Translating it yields CASSYRGTSRSFPLHF.

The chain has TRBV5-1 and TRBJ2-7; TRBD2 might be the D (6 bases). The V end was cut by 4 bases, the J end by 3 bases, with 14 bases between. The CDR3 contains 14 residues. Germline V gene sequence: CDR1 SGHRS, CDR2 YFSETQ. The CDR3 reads CASSQGTVYYEQYF. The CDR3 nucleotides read TGCGCCAGCAGCCAAGGGACTGTATACTACGAGCAGTACTTC.

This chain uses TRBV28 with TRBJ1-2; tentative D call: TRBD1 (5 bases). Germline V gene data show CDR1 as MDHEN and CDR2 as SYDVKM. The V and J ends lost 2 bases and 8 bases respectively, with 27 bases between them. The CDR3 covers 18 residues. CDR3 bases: TGTGCCAGCAGTTTAGTGTATGGGGGACTTGGAGGAGTGGGAGGCTACACCTTC. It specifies CASSLVYGGLGGVGGYTF.

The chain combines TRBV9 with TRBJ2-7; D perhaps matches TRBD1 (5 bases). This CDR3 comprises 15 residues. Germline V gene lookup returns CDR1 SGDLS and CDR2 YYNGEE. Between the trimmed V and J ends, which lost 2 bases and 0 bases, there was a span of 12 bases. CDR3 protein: CASSVGFRGSYEQYF. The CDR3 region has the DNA TGTGCCAGCAGCGTGGGCTTTAGGGGCTCCTACGAGCAGTACTTC. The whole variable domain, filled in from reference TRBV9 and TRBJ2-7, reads DSGVTQTPKHLITATGQRVTLRCSPRSGDLSVYWYQQSLDQGLQFLIQYYNGEERAKGNILERFSAQQFPDLHSELNLSSLELGDSALYFCASSVGFRGSYEQYFGPGTRLTVT.

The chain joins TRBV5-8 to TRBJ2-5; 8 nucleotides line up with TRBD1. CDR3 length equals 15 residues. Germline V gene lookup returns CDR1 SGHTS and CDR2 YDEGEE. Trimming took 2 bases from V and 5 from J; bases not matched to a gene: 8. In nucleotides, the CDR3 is TGTGCCAGCAGCTTTGGACAGGGCGGCTACGAGACCCAGTACTTC. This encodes CASSFGQGGYETQYF.